The 20 T cell receptor beta chains listed next were all sequenced from one sample in a study of T cell responses to AZD1222 COVID-19 vaccine. Sequencing was performed with immunoSEQ multiplex PCR; in TCRdb, only in-frame clones are kept and a portion is missing. In the table there are about 180,000 clones, 85% to 95% of which are singletons. This material consisted of peripheral blood, taken 28 days after the second dose of the MenACWY control vaccine. All receptors come from an adult who received the MenACWY meningococcal vaccine as a control.

The chain has TRBV4-1 and TRBJ2-7; TRBD2 is a possible D gene (6 bases). The CDR3 covers 14 residues. CDR1 is MGHRA and CDR2 is YSYEKL in the germline V gene. V lost 0 bases and J lost 4, with 10 bases in between. CDR3 DNA sequence: TGCGCCAGCAGCCAAGACCCTAGCGTGTACGAGCAGTACTTC. Protein sequence: CASSQDPSVYEQYF.

CDR3 region: CASSFDYGDQSYEQYF. CDR3 sequence (DNA): TGTGCCAGCAGTTTTGACTACGGGGACCAATCCTACGAGCAGTACTTC. The gene calls are TRBV28 and TRBJ2-7; tentatively, D is TRBD1 or TRBD2 (5 bases each). V gave up 3 bases and J gave up 1 base, with 16 bases separating them. The CDR3 runs to 16 residues. CDR1 is MDHEN and CDR2 is SYDVKM in the germline V gene.

The chain's CDR3 is CASRPDRVTNEKLFF. CDR3 nucleotide sequence: TGTGCCAGCAGACCGGACAGAGTAACTAATGAAAAACTGTTTTTT. The rearrangement joins TRBV6-4 to TRBJ1-4; tentatively, D is TRBD1 (6 bases). The V and J ends lost 6 bases and 1 base respectively, with 12 bases between them. Germline CDR1 MRHNA, CDR2 SNTAGT. The CDR3 spans 15 residues.

V gene TRBV10-2 combines with J gene TRBJ1-1, with 7 bases lining up with TRBD1. Germline CDR1 is WSHSY and CDR2 is SAAADI. The CDR3 loop spans 15 amino acids. The V segment lost 7 bases and the J segment 7 bases; nucleotides outside the gene matches: 15. CDR3 bases: TGCGCCAGCATTTCCCGGGGAGGGGGCAACGGTGAAGCTTTCTTT. It yields the protein CASISRGGGNGEAFF.

This chain links TRBV2 with TRBJ2-7; TRBD1 is a possible D gene (6 bases). This CDR3 has 14 amino acids. The germline V and J ends were trimmed by 3 bases and 3 bases, with 12 bases remaining between them. Germline V gives CDR1 SNHLY, CDR2 FYNNEI. The CDR3 sequence: CASSDGRGFYEQYF. The CDR3 DNA reads TGTGCCAGCAGTGATGGAAGGGGGTTCTACGAGCAGTACTTC.

This sequence joins TRBV7-8 and TRBJ2-1; the match to TRBD1 covers 7 bases. Germline lookup yields CDR1 SGHVS and CDR2 FQNEAQ. Losses at the gene ends were 2 bases for V and 7 bases for J; bases not matched to a gene: 11. The CDR3 is 16 amino acids. CDR3 bases: TGTGCCAGCAGCTTATCCGGGACAGCCCTTCTTAATGAGCAGTTCTTC. Amino acid sequence: CASSLSGTALLNEQFF.

This chain connects TRBV19 to TRBJ1-1; D uncertain. V dropped 3 bases and J dropped 1 base, with 6 bases sitting between them. In germline, CDR1 is LNHDA, CDR2 SQIVND (reference sequence). The CDR3 totals 13 residues. The CDR3 bases are TGTGCCAGTAGTATTACAGCGAACACTGAAGCTTTCTTT. Translated, it gives CASSITANTEAFF.

The V and J genes are TRBV5-1 and TRBJ2-7; D gene uncertain. Between the trimmed V and J ends, which lost 0 bases and 6 bases, there was a span of 7 bases. Germline V gene data show CDR1 as SGHRS and CDR2 as YFSETQ. The CDR3 runs to 12 residues. CDR3 region: CASSLDSGEQYF. In DNA form, the CDR3 reads TGCGCCAGCAGCTTGGATTCCGGCGAGCAGTACTTC.

The J gene is TRBJ1-1, the V gene TRBV3-1 (or the pseudogene TRBV3-2), with D possibly TRBD1 on 6 matching bases. V lost 5 bases and J lost 4, with 17 bases in between. Germline loops: CDR1 LGHDT, CDR2 YNNKEL (reference sequence). The CDR3 runs to 15 residues. The CDR3 here is CASSSLLIGGTEAFF. For the CDR3, the DNA is TGTGCCAGCAGCTCCCTTTTGATAGGGGGCACTGAAGCTTTCTTT.

The chain has TRBV7-2 and TRBJ2-7; D might be TRBD2 (6 bases). The CDR3 has 15 amino acids. V lost 5 bases to trimming and J lost 2 bases, with 16 bases between them. Germline values: CDR1 SGHTA, CDR2 FQGNSA. The CDR3 loop reads CASSPRGGNPYEQYF. The DNA for the CDR3 is TGTGCCAGCAGCCCCCGCGGCGGGAATCCCTACGAGCAGTACTTC.

This sequence joins TRBV5-4 and TRBJ1-2; D is undetermined. Trimming removed 4 bases at V and 2 bases at J, with 15 bases between. The CDR3 is made up of 15 amino acids. Germline CDR1 reads SGHNT; CDR2 reads YYREEE (reference sequence). The CDR3 reads CASSPTNSPNYGYTF. CDR3 DNA: TGTGCCAGCAGCCCTACTAATTCACCCAACTATGGCTACACCTTC. Combining the CDR3 with reference TRBV5-4 and TRBJ1-2 gives the whole variable domain ETGVTQSPTHLIKTRGQQVTLRCSSQSGHNTVSWYQQALGQGPQFIFQYYREEENGRGNFPPRFSGLQFPNYSSELNVNALELDDSALYLCASSPTNSPNYGYTFGSGTRLTVV.

The chain employs TRBV11-2 and TRBJ2-2; 9 bases match TRBD2. The germline gives CDR1 SGHAT, CDR2 FQNNGV. Trimming took 7 bases from V and 8 from J; bases not matched to a gene: 11. This CDR3 is 15 amino acids long. CDR3 loop: CASTDWRGGMGELFF. In nucleotides, the CDR3 is TGTGCCAGCACCGACTGGCGGGGGGGTATGGGGGAGCTGTTTTTT.

The V call is TRBV19, the J call TRBJ2-1; 8 nucleotides match TRBD1. Germline CDR1 reads LNHDA; CDR2 reads SQIVND (reference sequence). The junction had 8 bases not matched to a gene; V was cut back by 7 bases and J by 6 bases. The CDR3 loop spans 14 amino acids. The CDR3 here is CASNQPGQANEQFF. The CDR3 DNA sequence: TGTGCCAGTAATCAACCGGGACAGGCCAATGAGCAGTTCTTC.

The rearrangement uses TRBV5-1 and TRBJ2-7, with D possibly matching TRBD1 (6 bases). CDR3 length equals 14 residues. Trimming took 4 bases from V and 4 from J, leaving 15 bases between them. CDR1 is SGHRS and CDR2 is YFSETQ in the germline V gene. Here the CDR3 DNA reads TGCGCCAGCAGCATTTCCGGGACACCGTACGAGCAGTACTTC. Translated, it gives CASSISGTPYEQYF.

The gene calls are TRBV28 and TRBJ1-1; D gene unclear. V was trimmed by 0 bases and J by 3 bases, leaving 17 bases between them. CDR3 length equals 17 residues. The germline CDR1 and CDR2 sequences are MDHEN and SYDVKM. CDR3: CASSLWGRRAEDTEAFF. DNA for the CDR3: TGTGCCAGCAGTTTATGGGGGAGGCGGGCGGAGGACACTGAAGCTTTCTTT.

V gene TRBV7-6 combines with J gene TRBJ2-7, with 7 positions matching TRBD2. The junction had 9 bases not matched to a gene; V was cut back by 5 bases and J by 2 bases. The CDR3 spans 15 residues. Looked up from germline, CDR1 is SGHVS and CDR2 is FNYEAQ. The chain's CDR3 is CASSVQPGGTYEQYF. The DNA of the CDR3 is TGTGCCAGCAGCGTTCAACCCGGGGGGACCTACGAGCAGTACTTC.

In DNA, the CDR3 is TGTGCCAGCAGCCAAGAAGAAGGGGAGGACTATGGCTACACCTTC. This codes for CASSQEEGEDYGYTF. The chain employs TRBV4-2 and TRBJ1-2; a weak D match, TRBD1 (5 bases). Germline V CDR1 and CDR2: LGHNA, YNFKEQ. V was trimmed by 0 bases and J by 3 bases, leaving 11 bases between them. This CDR3 contains 15 residues.

J is TRBJ1-3 and V is TRBV28, with D perhaps TRBD1 (6 bases). CDR3 length: 13 residues. CDR1 and CDR2 from the germline V gene are MDHEN and SYDVKM. V lost 10 bases and J lost 5, with 15 bases in between. CDR3 sequence (DNA): TGTGCCACCCAGAGGACAGAGAGAAACACCATATATTTT. Translation gives CATQRTERNTIYF. The entire variable domain, with the rest obtained from reference TRBV28 and TRBJ1-3, is as follows: DVKVTQSSRYLVKRTGEKVFLECVQDMDHENMFWYRQDPGLGLRLIYFSYDVKMKEKGDIPEGYSVSREKKERFSLILESASTNQTSMYLCATQRTERNTIYFGEGSWLTVV.

This sequence joins TRBV28 and TRBJ2-3; TRBD2 matches 8 bases. Germline values: CDR1 MDHEN, CDR2 SYDVKM. CDR3 size: 16 residues. With 6 bases clipped from V and 3 bases from J, the junction kept 11 bases outside the gene matches. The CDR3 spells CASSPALAGGTDTQYF. Written as DNA, the CDR3 is TGTGCCAGCAGCCCGGCTCTAGCGGGCGGAACAGATACGCAGTATTTT.

This chain connects TRBV10-3 to TRBJ1-2; D is uncertain. Per germline, CDR1 ENHRY and CDR2 SYGVKD. V was shortened by 1 base and J by 6 bases, with 9 bases between the two germline ends. CDR3 size: 13 residues. The CDR3 DNA follows: TGTGCCATCAGTGAGTTTGGTGGAGATGGCTACACCTTC. Encoded protein: CAISEFGGDGYTF.